The 14 T cell receptor beta chains below come from one sample, sequenced in a study of T cell responses to AZD1222 COVID-19 vaccine. Repertoires were generated with immunoSEQ multiplex PCR, while TCRdb's copy carries only in-frame clones and drops some. The data contain 150,000 to 200,000 clones, about 87% of them seen just once; the ten biggest clones take up around 5.8%. Sample: peripheral blood, taken on day 0 of AZD1222 vaccination. These receptor sequences come from an adult in good health.

This chain connects TRBV5-4 to TRBJ2-5; perhaps TRBD1 as D (5 bases). Germline loops: CDR1 SGHNT, CDR2 YYREEE (reference sequence). This CDR3 is 15 amino acids long. Trimming left V 0 bases short and J 5 bases short, with 14 bases between. CDR3 residues: CASSLALTGTETQYF. The CDR3 coding sequence is TGTGCCAGCAGCTTGGCCCTTACAGGAACGGAGACCCAGTACTTC. Supplemented by reference TRBV5-4 and TRBJ2-5, the full variable domain reads ETGVTQSPTHLIKTRGQQVTLRCSSQSGHNTVSWYQQALGQGPQFIFQYYREEENGRGNFPPRFSGLQFPNYSSELNVNALELDDSALYLCASSLALTGTETQYFGPGTRLLVL.

J is TRBJ1-2 and V is TRBV19; 7 bases are shared with TRBD1. J lost 7 bases, V lost 5 bases, and 7 bases had no gene match. Germline values: CDR1 LNHDA, CDR2 SQIVND (reference sequence). CDR3 size: 13 residues. The DNA for the CDR3 is TGTGCCAGTAGTTTAACAGGGGTTGCTGGCTACACCTTC. Its translation is CASSLTGVAGYTF.

With respect to this clone: This sample includes further DNA sequences coding for the same CDR3. The J gene is TRBJ1-6, the V gene TRBV5-5, with D unclear. Trimming took 0 bases from V and 8 from J, leaving 9 bases between them. This CDR3 contains 14 residues. Germline lookup yields CDR1 SGHKS and CDR2 YYEKEE (reference sequence). The CDR3 loop is CASSLVGPDSPLHF. The CDR3 DNA sequence: TGTGCCAGCAGCTTGGTAGGGCCGGATTCACCCCTCCACTTT.

J is TRBJ2-5 and V is TRBV6-1; D is unclear. CDR1 is MNHNS and CDR2 is SASEGT in the germline V gene. This CDR3 is 10 amino acids long. V was clipped by 2 bases and J by 13 bases, with 8 bases between them. This chain's CDR3 is CASSEIRRYF. The CDR3 DNA sequence: TGTGCCAGCAGTGAAATACGCCGGTACTTC.

The rearrangement uses TRBV7-3 and TRBJ2-1; D might be TRBD1 (6 bases). Germline V gene lookup returns CDR1 SGHTA and CDR2 FQGTGA. The CDR3 is 13 amino acids. Trimming shortened V by 5 bases and J by 7 bases, and 12 bases separated the two germline ends. This chain's CDR3 is CASSPQTGNEQFF. Here the CDR3 DNA reads TGTGCCAGCAGCCCACAGACAGGAAATGAGCAGTTCTTC.

The chain combines TRBV23-1 with TRBJ1-5, with TRBD1 matching 7 bases. TRBV23-1 is sorted into the ORF group, with uncertain function. This CDR3 region has 17 residues. The trim removed 3 bases at V and 0 bases at J, leaving 8 bases unmatched. The CDR3 loop reads CASSHGHRGYSNQPQHF. The CDR3 DNA is TGCGCCAGCAGTCACGGTCACAGGGGTTATAGCAATCAGCCCCAGCATTTT.

The chain carries TRBV2 and TRBJ1-2; D call uncertain. Germline V CDR1 and CDR2: SNHLY, FYNNEI. The CDR3 has 14 residues. Trimming left V 11 bases short and J 1 base short, with 17 bases between. CDR3 amino acids: CACRRTEFNYGYTF. The DNA of the CDR3 is TGTGCCTGCCGCCGGACGGAATTTAACTATGGCTACACCTTC.

The V gene is TRBV5-8, the J gene TRBJ2-3; the match to TRBD2 covers 15 bases. V shed 3 bases and J 3 bases; nucleotides not matched to a gene: 11. Germline values: CDR1 SGHTS, CDR2 YDEGEE. The CDR3 has 19 amino acids. For the CDR3, the DNA is TGTGCCAGCAGCTGGACTAGCGGGAGGGCCGGTAGTTATACAGATACGCAGTATTTT. It yields the protein CASSWTSGRAGSYTDTQYF.

This clone was recorded once. The chain joins TRBV18 to TRBJ1-5; TRBD1 matches 10 bases. V lost 3 bases, J lost 7 bases, and 6 bases stayed unmatched. The germline CDR1 and CDR2 sequences are KGHSH and LQKENI. This CDR3 has 15 amino acids. The CDR3 region is CASSPTGGKEQPQHF. DNA for the CDR3: TGTGCCAGCTCACCGACAGGGGGCAAGGAGCAGCCCCAGCATTTT.

The J gene is TRBJ2-1, the V gene TRBV4-3; 7 bases fit TRBD2. Germline V CDR1 and CDR2: LGHNA, YSLEER. The length of the CDR3 is 15 residues. Losses at the gene ends were 3 bases for V and 7 bases for J; bases not matched to a gene: 9. The CDR3 loop is CASSQWRDSGNEQFF. The CDR3 nucleotides read TGCGCCAGCAGCCAGTGGAGGGATAGCGGGAATGAGCAGTTCTTC.

This rearrangement joins TRBV28 to TRBJ1-1; tentative D call: TRBD1 (6 bases). CDR1 is MDHEN, CDR2 SYDVKM, per germline. V was trimmed by 6 bases and J by 6 bases, leaving 11 bases between them. The length of the CDR3 is 12 residues. Here the CDR3 DNA reads TGTGCCAGCAGGATACAGGGAGCTGAAGCTTTCTTT. Protein: CASRIQGAEAFF.

This rearrangement joins TRBV6-6 to TRBJ2-1; possibly TRBD1 or TRBD2 for D (5 bases each). CDR3 length equals 14 residues. The germline V gene has CDR1 MNHNY and CDR2 SVGAGI (reference sequence). V lost 7 bases and J 0 bases, leaving 10 bases between the germline ends. The CDR3 region is CASNRDHSYNEQFF. CDR3 in DNA: TGTGCCAGCAACCGGGACCACTCCTACAATGAGCAGTTCTTC.

The rearrangement uses TRBV9 and TRBJ1-4, with a possible D match to TRBD1 (5 bases). The V gene's germline CDR1 is SGDLS and CDR2 YYNGEE. Trimming removed 0 bases from V and 5 bases from J, with 11 bases in between. CDR3 size: 15 residues. The CDR3 region is CASSVGEGPNEKLFF. The CDR3 DNA reads TGTGCCAGCAGCGTAGGAGAGGGGCCCAATGAAAAACTGTTTTTT.

The V call is TRBV5-1, the J call TRBJ1-2; 7 positions agree with TRBD1. In germline, CDR1 is SGHRS, CDR2 YFSETQ. The CDR3 extends over 14 amino acids. V was clipped by 5 bases and J by 8 bases; unmatched bases: 12. CDR3 protein: CASSPPGGGGGYTF. The CDR3 region has the DNA TGCGCCAGCAGTCCTCCAGGGGGAGGAGGGGGCTACACCTTC.